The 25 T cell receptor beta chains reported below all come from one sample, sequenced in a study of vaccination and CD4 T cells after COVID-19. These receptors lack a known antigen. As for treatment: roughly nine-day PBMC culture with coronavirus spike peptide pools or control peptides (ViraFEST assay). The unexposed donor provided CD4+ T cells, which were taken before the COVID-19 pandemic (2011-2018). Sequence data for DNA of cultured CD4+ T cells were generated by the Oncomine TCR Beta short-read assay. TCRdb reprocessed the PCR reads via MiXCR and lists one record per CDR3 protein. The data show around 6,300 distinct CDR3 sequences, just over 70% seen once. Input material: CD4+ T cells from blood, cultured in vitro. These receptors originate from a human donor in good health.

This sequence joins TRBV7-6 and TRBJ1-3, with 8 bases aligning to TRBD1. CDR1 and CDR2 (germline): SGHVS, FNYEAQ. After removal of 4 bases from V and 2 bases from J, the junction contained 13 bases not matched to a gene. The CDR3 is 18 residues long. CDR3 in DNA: TGTGCCAGCAGCTCTCCCCCGGGACAGGAGGTTACTGGAAACACCATATATTTT. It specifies CASSSPPGQEVTGNTIYF.

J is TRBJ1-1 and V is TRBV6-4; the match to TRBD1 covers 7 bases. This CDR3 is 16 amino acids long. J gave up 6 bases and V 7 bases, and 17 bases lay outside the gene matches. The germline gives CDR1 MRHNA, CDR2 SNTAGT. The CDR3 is CASMQEAKTGLPEAFF. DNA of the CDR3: TGTGCCAGCATGCAGGAAGCGAAGACAGGGCTGCCTGAAGCTTTCTTT.

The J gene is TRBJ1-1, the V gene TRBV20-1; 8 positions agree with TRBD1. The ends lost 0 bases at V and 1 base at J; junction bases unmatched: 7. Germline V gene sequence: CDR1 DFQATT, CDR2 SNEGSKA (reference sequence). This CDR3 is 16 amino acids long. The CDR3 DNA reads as TGCAGTGCTAGAGACCCCCACGGACAGGGGAACACTGAAGCTTTCTTT. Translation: CSARDPHGQGNTEAFF.

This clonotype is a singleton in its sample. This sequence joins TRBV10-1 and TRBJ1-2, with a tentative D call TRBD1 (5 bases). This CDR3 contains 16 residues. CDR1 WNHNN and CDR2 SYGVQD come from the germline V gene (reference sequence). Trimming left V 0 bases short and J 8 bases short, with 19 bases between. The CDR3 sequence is CASSESKSGVGVGYTF. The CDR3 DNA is TGCGCCAGCAGTGAGTCGAAATCGGGTGTAGGGGTCGGCTACACCTTC.

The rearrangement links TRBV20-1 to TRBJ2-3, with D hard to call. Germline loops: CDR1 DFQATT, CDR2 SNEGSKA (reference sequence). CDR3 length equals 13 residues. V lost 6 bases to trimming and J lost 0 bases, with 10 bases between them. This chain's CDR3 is CSAKGASTDTQYF. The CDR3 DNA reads TGCAGTGCCAAGGGCGCGAGCACAGATACGCAGTATTTT.

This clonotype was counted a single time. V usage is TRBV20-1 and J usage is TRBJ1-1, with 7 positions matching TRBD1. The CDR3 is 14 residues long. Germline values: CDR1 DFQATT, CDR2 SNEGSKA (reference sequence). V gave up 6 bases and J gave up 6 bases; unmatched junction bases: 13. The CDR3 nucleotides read TGCAGTGCCCCCAGGGGGGCCTCCCGTGCTGAAGCTTTCTTT. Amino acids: CSAPRGASRAEAFF.

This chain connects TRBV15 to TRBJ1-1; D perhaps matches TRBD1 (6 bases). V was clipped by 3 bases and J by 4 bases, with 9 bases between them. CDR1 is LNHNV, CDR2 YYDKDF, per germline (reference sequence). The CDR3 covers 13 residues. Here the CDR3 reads CATSRIQGTEAFF. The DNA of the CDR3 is TGTGCCACCAGCAGGATACAGGGCACTGAAGCTTTCTTT.

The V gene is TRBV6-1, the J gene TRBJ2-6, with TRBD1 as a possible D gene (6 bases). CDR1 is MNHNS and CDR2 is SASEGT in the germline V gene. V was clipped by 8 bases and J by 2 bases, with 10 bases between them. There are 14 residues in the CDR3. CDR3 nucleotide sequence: TGTGCCAGCTTGGGGGCGCCTGGGGCCAACGTCCTGACTTTC. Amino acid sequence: CASLGAPGANVLTF.

DNA for the CDR3: TGTGCCAGCAGTGAAAGGTCAGGGGGCGATGGCTACACCTTC. It encodes CASSERSGGDGYTF. The genes are TRBV6-1 and TRBJ1-2, with TRBD1 identical over 8 bases. Germline V gene lookup returns CDR1 MNHNS and CDR2 SASEGT. V was pared by 2 bases and J by 6 bases, with 5 bases of the junction left unmatched. The CDR3 is made up of 14 amino acids.

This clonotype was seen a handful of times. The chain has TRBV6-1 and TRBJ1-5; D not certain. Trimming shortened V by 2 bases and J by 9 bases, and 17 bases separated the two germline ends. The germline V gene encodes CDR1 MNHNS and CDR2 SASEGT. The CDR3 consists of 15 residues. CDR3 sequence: CASSESQNWYAPQHF. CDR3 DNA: TGTGCCAGCAGTGAATCGCAAAACTGGTATGCGCCCCAGCATTTT.

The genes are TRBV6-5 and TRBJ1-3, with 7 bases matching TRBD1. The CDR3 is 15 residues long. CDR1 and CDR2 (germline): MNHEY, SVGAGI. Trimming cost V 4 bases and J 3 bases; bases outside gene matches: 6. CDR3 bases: TGTGCCAGCAGTTCATCGCGGGACAGTGGAAACACCATATATTTT. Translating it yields CASSSSRDSGNTIYF.

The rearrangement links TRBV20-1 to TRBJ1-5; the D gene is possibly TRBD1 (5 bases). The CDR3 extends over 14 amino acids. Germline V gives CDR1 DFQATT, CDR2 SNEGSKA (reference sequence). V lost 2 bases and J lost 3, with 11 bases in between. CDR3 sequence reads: CSARSGADNQPQHF. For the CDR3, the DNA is TGCAGTGCTAGAAGCGGGGCAGACAATCAGCCCCAGCATTTT.

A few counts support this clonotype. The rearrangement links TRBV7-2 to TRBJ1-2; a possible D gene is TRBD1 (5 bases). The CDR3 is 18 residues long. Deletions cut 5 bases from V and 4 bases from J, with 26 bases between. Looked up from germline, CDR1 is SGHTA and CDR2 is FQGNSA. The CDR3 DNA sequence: TGTGCCAGCAGCCCGGCGACCACAGGTTTGGGACGGGTCTATGGCTACACCTTC. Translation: CASSPATTGLGRVYGYTF.

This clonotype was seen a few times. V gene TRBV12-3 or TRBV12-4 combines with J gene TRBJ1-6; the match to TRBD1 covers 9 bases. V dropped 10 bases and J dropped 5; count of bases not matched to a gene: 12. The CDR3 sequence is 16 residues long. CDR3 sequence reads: CATLEDRGLNNSPLHF. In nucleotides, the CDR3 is TGTGCCACCTTGGAGGACAGGGGCCTAAATAATTCACCCCTCCACTTT.

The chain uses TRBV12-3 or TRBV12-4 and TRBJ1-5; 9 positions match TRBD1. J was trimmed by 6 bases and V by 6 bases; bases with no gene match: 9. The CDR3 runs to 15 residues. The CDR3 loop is CASRAPGQGGQPQHF. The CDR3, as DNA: TGTGCCAGCAGGGCTCCGGGACAGGGCGGTCAGCCCCAGCATTTT.

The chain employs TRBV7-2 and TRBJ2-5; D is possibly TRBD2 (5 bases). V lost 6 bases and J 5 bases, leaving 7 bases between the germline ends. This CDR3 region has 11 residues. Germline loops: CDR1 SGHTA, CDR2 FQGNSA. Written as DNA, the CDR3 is TGTGCCAGCAGTCGAGGGGAGACCCAGTACTTC. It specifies CASSRGETQYF. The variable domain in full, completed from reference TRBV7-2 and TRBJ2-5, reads GAGVSQSPSNKVTEKGKDVELRCDPISGHTALYWYRQSLGQGLEFLIYFQGNSAPDKSGLPSDRFSAERTGGSVSTLTIQRTQQEDSAVYLCASSRGETQYFGPGTRLLVL.

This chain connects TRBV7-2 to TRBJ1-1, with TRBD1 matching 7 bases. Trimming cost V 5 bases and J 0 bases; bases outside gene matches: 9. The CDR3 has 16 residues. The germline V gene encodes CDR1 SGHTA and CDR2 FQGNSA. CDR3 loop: CASSRPGTVMNTEAFF. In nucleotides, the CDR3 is TGTGCCAGCAGCCGTCCCGGGACAGTCATGAACACTGAAGCTTTCTTT.

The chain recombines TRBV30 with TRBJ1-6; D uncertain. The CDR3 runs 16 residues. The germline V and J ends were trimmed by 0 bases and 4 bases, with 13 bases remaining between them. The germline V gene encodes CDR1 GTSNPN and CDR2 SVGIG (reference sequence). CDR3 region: CAWSVSRRSYNSPLHF. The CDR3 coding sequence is TGTGCCTGGAGTGTATCGCGCAGATCTTATAATTCACCCCTCCACTTT.

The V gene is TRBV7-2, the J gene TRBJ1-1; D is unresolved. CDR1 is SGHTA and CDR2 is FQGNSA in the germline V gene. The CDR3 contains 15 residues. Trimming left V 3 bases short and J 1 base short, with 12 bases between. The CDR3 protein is CASSFRGSANTEAFF. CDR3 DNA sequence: TGTGCCAGCAGCTTCAGAGGGTCCGCGAACACTGAAGCTTTCTTT.

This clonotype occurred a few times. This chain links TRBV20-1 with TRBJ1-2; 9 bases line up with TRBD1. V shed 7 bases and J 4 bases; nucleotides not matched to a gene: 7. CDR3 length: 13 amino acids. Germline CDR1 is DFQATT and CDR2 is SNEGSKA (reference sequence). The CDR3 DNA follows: TGCAGTGTCCGGACAGGGGTTACCTATGGCTACACCTTC. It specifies CSVRTGVTYGYTF.

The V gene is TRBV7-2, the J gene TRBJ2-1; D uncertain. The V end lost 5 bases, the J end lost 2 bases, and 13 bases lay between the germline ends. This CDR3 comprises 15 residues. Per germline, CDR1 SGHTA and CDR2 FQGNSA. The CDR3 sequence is CASSLETQTYNEQFF. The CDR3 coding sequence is TGTGCCAGCAGCCTAGAAACCCAAACCTACAATGAGCAGTTCTTC.

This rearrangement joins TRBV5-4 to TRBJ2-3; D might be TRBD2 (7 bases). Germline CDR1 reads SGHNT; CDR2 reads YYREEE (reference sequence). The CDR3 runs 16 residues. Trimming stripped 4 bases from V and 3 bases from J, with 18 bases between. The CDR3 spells CASSPTGGPSTDTQYF. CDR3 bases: TGTGCCAGCAGCCCAACCGGGGGGCCGAGTACAGATACGCAGTATTTT.

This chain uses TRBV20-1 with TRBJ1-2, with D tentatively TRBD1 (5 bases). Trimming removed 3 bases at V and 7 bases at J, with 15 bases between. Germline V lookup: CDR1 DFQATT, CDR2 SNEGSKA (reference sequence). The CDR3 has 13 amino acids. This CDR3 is CSARPGGLGGYTF. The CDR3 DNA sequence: TGCAGTGCTAGGCCCGGGGGTTTAGGTGGCTACACCTTC.

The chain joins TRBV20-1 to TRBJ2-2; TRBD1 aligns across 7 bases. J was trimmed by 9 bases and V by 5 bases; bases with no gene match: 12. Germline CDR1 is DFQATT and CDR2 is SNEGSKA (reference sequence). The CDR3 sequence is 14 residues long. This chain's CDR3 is CSAPGQVDYRELFF. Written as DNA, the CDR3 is TGCAGTGCTCCTGGACAGGTAGATTACCGGGAGCTGTTTTTT.

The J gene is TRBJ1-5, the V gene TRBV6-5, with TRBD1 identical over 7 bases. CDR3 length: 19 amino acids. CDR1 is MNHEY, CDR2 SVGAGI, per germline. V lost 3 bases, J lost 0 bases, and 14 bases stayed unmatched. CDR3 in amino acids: CASSYTGQVGHASNQPQHF. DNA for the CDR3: TGTGCCAGCAGTTATACCGGACAGGTTGGGCATGCTAGCAATCAGCCCCAGCATTTT.